The 26 T cell receptor beta chains below were found in one sample sequenced in a study of T cell clones after liver transplantation. The table came from immunoSEQ multiplex PCR; TCRdb's copy has only in-frame clones and leaves some out. Of around 110,000 clones listed, over 75% are singletons. The sample here was CD4+ T cells from blood, taken 12 months after liver transplant. These receptors were collected from a human patient who received a liver transplant. T cells may partly derive from the graft donor.

The chain joins TRBV4-3 to TRBJ2-2, with 7 bases aligning to TRBD2. This CDR3 has 18 amino acids. The germline V gene encodes CDR1 LGHNA and CDR2 YSLEER. Germline trimming cut 2 bases from V and 3 bases from J; bases unmatched to any gene: 12. The CDR3: CASSQRSVGGPDTGELFF. CDR3 coding DNA: TGCGCCAGCAGCCAAAGGTCTGTGGGAGGGCCTGACACCGGGGAGCTGTTTTTT.

This clone is a singleton in its sample. The genes are TRBV5-1 and TRBJ1-4, with D unresolved. The CDR3 totals 16 residues. Germline CDR1 SGHRS, CDR2 YFSETQ. V dropped 0 bases and J dropped 6 bases, with 15 bases sitting between them. Written as DNA, the CDR3 is TGCGCCAGCAGCTTGGGAAACACCTGGATGGATGAAAAACTGTTTTTT. Protein: CASSLGNTWMDEKLFF.

Worth noting for this clone: The sample carries other DNA sequences with the same CDR3. The V call is TRBV7-2, the J call TRBJ2-2, with D possibly TRBD1 on 6 matching bases. V shed 4 bases and J shed 5 bases, with 11 bases lying between them. The CDR3 covers 14 residues. Germline V gives CDR1 SGHTA, CDR2 FQGNSA. The CDR3 region has the DNA TGTGCCAGCAGCTCAACTACAGGGACCGGGGAGCTGTTTTTT. Its translation is CASSSTTGTGELFF.

The chain joins TRBV21-1 to TRBJ2-7; the table's D call, TRBD2, has no DNA check behind it. TRBV21-1 is flagged as a pseudogene. The CDR3 extends over 15 amino acids. The CDR3 nucleotides are TGTGCCAGGCCTCTCTGCGGGAGAGGTTTCTACGAGCAGTACTTC. This gives the protein CARPLCGRGFYEQYF.

This sequence joins TRBV11-3 and TRBJ2-1; the D is unclear. Germline lookup yields CDR1 SGHNT and CDR2 YENEEA. Trimming removed 5 bases from V and 7 bases from J, with 9 bases in between. The CDR3 totals 12 residues. CDR3 region: CASSDGWNEQFF. DNA for the CDR3: TGTGCCAGCAGCGATGGGTGGAATGAGCAGTTCTTC.

The chain combines TRBV7-9 with TRBJ2-2; 7 bases align to TRBD2. J lost 2 bases, V lost 7 bases, and 10 bases had no gene match. CDR3 length: 16 residues. Germline assignment: CDR1 SEHNR and CDR2 FQNEAQ (reference sequence). The CDR3 sequence is CASNPTSQTNTGELFF. The DNA for the CDR3 is TGTGCCAGCAATCCGACTAGCCAGACAAACACCGGGGAGCTGTTTTTT.

The chain links TRBV7-2 to TRBJ2-7; a possible D gene is TRBD2 (5 bases). The germline V and J ends were trimmed by 0 bases and 3 bases, with 12 bases remaining between them. The CDR3 loop spans 15 amino acids. The germline V gene has CDR1 SGHTA and CDR2 FQGNSA. The CDR3 spells CASSLAGSTVYEQYF. The CDR3 nucleotides are TGTGCCAGCAGCTTAGCGGGGAGCACAGTCTACGAGCAGTACTTC.

This clone was detected once. This sequence joins TRBV7-2 and TRBJ1-1, with D hard to call. Germline V lookup: CDR1 SGHTA, CDR2 FQGNSA. The CDR3 is 13 residues long. Trimming left V 3 bases short and J 6 bases short, with 11 bases between. Here the CDR3 DNA reads TGTGCCAGCAGCTTGATGGGTGCGGCTGAAGCTTTCTTT. This translates into CASSLMGAAEAFF.

The chain employs TRBV2 and TRBJ2-3, with 7 bases identical to TRBD1. The germline V gene encodes CDR1 SNHLY and CDR2 FYNNEI. This CDR3 comprises 15 residues. V shed 6 bases, J shed 0 bases, and the junction held 6 bases outside the gene matches. CDR3 loop: CASSDRVPSTDTQYF. CDR3 nucleotides: TGTGCCAGCAGCGACAGGGTTCCTAGCACAGATACGCAGTATTTT.

The chain recombines TRBV18 with TRBJ2-7; D is uncertain. The germline V and J ends were trimmed by 3 bases and 5 bases, with 17 bases remaining between them. Germline-derived CDR1 and CDR2 are KGHSH and LQKENI. The CDR3 covers 15 residues. CDR3 loop: CASSPIQELVDEQYF. CDR3 DNA: TGTGCCAGCTCACCTATTCAAGAGCTCGTCGACGAGCAGTACTTC.

V usage is TRBV28 and J usage is TRBJ2-1; the match to TRBD2 covers 12 bases. Germline V gene lookup returns CDR1 MDHEN and CDR2 SYDVKM. V trimming: 5 bases; J trimming: 8 bases; junction bases outside the gene matches: 7. CDR3 length equals 15 residues. This chain's CDR3 is CASSPGTSGSDEQFF. Here the CDR3 DNA reads TGTGCCAGCAGTCCAGGGACTAGCGGGTCCGATGAGCAGTTCTTC.

The chain carries TRBV5-1 and TRBJ2-4; 11 bases match TRBD2. After removal of 4 bases from V and 6 bases from J, the junction contained 12 bases not matched to a gene. Germline assignment: CDR1 SGHRS and CDR2 YFSETQ. This CDR3 region has 17 residues. CDR3 coding DNA: TGCGCCAGCAGCCTCCTTACTAGCGGGAGTACGATAAACATTCAGTACTTC. Encoded protein: CASSLLTSGSTINIQYF.

The chain uses TRBV19 and TRBJ1-1, with a possible D match to TRBD1 (6 bases). The CDR3 sequence is 14 residues long. V lost 7 bases, J lost 0 bases, and 12 bases lay in between. Germline CDR1 is LNHDA and CDR2 is SQIVND (reference sequence). The CDR3 sequence: CASKGVYMNTEAFF. CDR3 coding DNA: TGTGCCAGTAAGGGGGTCTACATGAACACTGAAGCTTTCTTT. Together with reference TRBV19 and TRBJ1-1, the CDR3 gives the full variable domain: DGGITQSPKYLFRKEGQNVTLSCEQNLNHDAMYWYRQDPGQGLRLIYYSQIVNDFQKGDIAEGYSVSREKKESFPLTVTSAQKNPTAFYLCASKGVYMNTEAFFGQGTRLTVV.

This sequence joins TRBV10-3 and TRBJ2-1, with 8 nucleotides matching TRBD2. V lost 10 bases and J lost 8; bases outside the gene matches: 10. Germline CDR1 ENHRY, CDR2 SYGVKD. The CDR3 length is 13 residues. CDR3 in amino acids: CATAAGVSYEQFF. In DNA form, the CDR3 reads TGTGCCACCGCAGCGGGAGTTAGCTATGAGCAGTTCTTC.

This clone was found once. The chain joins TRBV5-1 to TRBJ2-7; perhaps TRBD2 as D (5 bases). Trimming cost V 0 bases and J 4 bases, with 14 bases left between them. Germline lookup yields CDR1 SGHRS and CDR2 YFSETQ. This CDR3 has 15 amino acids. The CDR3 nucleotides read TGCGCCAGCAGCTTGGGGCTAGCCGACGTGTACGAGCAGTACTTC. This encodes CASSLGLADVYEQYF.

The J gene is TRBJ1-1, the V gene TRBV6-1, with D tentatively TRBD1 (6 bases). This CDR3 is 11 amino acids long. V lost 8 bases and J lost 11, with 15 bases in between. Germline V gene lookup returns CDR1 MNHNS and CDR2 SASEGT. Written as DNA, the CDR3 is TGTGCCAGCCTCTTGGGGGCGGCTGCTTTCTTT. This codes for CASLLGAAAFF.

The V and J genes are TRBV11-3 and TRBJ1-1; D gene uncertain. V lost 1 base and J 5 bases, leaving 8 bases between the germline ends. Per the germline V gene, CDR1 is SGHNT and CDR2 is YENEEA. The CDR3 consists of 13 residues. The CDR3 loop is CASSLVEGTEAFF. The CDR3 DNA reads TGTGCCAGCAGCTTAGTGGAGGGAACTGAAGCTTTCTTT.

The chain joins TRBV15 to TRBJ2-7, with TRBD2 as a possible D gene (6 bases). V lost 2 bases, J lost 4 bases, and 12 bases lay in between. The CDR3 length is 14 residues. Germline assignment: CDR1 LNHNV and CDR2 YYDKDF (reference sequence). CDR3 DNA: TGTGCCACCAGCAGAACCGGGACTCAATACGAGCAGTACTTC. It encodes CATSRTGTQYEQYF.

The chain couples TRBV7-9 to TRBJ1-1; weak D call: TRBD1 (6 bases). V was shortened by 4 bases and J by 5 bases, with 14 bases between the two germline ends. CDR1 is SEHNR and CDR2 is FQNEAQ in the germline V gene (reference sequence). CDR3 size: 14 residues. DNA of the CDR3: TGTGCCAGCAGCTCCCGGGGGCAGTGGACTGAAGCTTTCTTT. It codes for CASSSRGQWTEAFF. Combining the CDR3 with reference TRBV7-9 and TRBJ1-1 gives the whole variable domain DTGVSQNPRHKITKRGQNVTFRCDPISEHNRLYWYRQTLGQGPEFLTYFQNEAQLEKSRLLSDRFSAERPKGSFSTLEIQRTEQGDSAMYLCASSSRGQWTEAFFGQGTRLTVV.

This chain links TRBV19 with TRBJ2-1, with TRBD2 identical over 10 bases. The germline V gene encodes CDR1 LNHDA and CDR2 SQIVND (reference sequence). This CDR3 has 17 amino acids. Trimming took 1 base from V and 4 from J; bases not matched to a gene: 7. The CDR3 loop reads CASSIVRKREGYNEQFF. CDR3 DNA: TGTGCCAGTAGTATAGTAAGGAAGCGGGAGGGTTACAATGAGCAGTTCTTC.

This clone occurred a few times. This chain links TRBV4-1 with TRBJ2-3; D is unclear. This CDR3 is 15 amino acids long. CDR1 is MGHRA and CDR2 is YSYEKL in the germline V gene. Trimming took 2 bases from V and 7 from J, leaving 16 bases between them. CDR3 in amino acids: CASSQITGPLNTQYF. CDR3 nucleotides: TGCGCCAGCAGCCAAATCACGGGCCCCCTCAATACGCAGTATTTT.

This chain joins TRBV5-1 and TRBJ2-2; the match to TRBD2 covers 9 bases. This CDR3 contains 16 residues. The germline gives CDR1 SGHRS, CDR2 YFSETQ. The J segment lost 2 bases and the V segment lost 0 bases, leaving 2 bases of the junction unmatched. The CDR3 spells CASSLGLAGNTGELFF. The DNA of the CDR3 is TGCGCCAGCAGCTTGGGGCTAGCGGGAAACACCGGGGAGCTGTTTTTT.

As concerns this clone: One end of the junction fails to match germline, which may point to a read error. The rearrangement joins TRBV6-5 to TRBJ1-1, with 8 bases matching TRBD1. Germline V gene data show CDR1 as MNHEY and CDR2 as SVGAGI. The CDR3 runs to 13 residues. This chain's CDR3 is CASKRQGNSEAFF. The CDR3 DNA sequence: TGTGCCAGCAAACGACAGGGGAACAGTGAAGCTTTCTTT.

The V gene is TRBV7-2, the J gene TRBJ1-5, with TRBD1 matching over 8 bases. Trimming cost V 2 bases and J 6 bases; bases outside gene matches: 6. CDR1 is SGHTA and CDR2 is FQGNSA in the germline V gene. The CDR3 has 15 amino acids. CDR3 amino acids: CASSLNQGAGQPQHF. The CDR3 region has the DNA TGTGCCAGCAGCTTAAATCAGGGGGCGGGTCAGCCCCAGCATTTT.

V gene TRBV9 combines with J gene TRBJ2-1; 9 positions match TRBD1. This CDR3 comprises 15 residues. The junction had 2 bases not matched to a gene; V was cut back by 4 bases and J by 0 bases. Per germline, CDR1 SGDLS and CDR2 YYNGEE. The CDR3 region is CASSPTGGSYNEQFF. The CDR3 nucleotides read TGTGCCAGCAGCCCGACAGGGGGCTCCTACAATGAGCAGTTCTTC. The variable domain in full, completed from reference TRBV9 and TRBJ2-1, reads DSGVTQTPKHLITATGQRVTLRCSPRSGDLSVYWYQQSLDQGLQFLIQYYNGEERAKGNILERFSAQQFPDLHSELNLSSLELGDSALYFCASSPTGGSYNEQFFGPGTRLTVL.

The gene calls are TRBV21-1 and TRBJ1-4. TRBV21-1 is a listed pseudogene. This CDR3 is built from 16 residues. The CDR3, as DNA: TGTGCCAGCAACAACAGGTTAGGACGGTCTAATGAAAAACTGTTTTTT. This codes for CASNNRLGRSNEKLFF.